The next 3 T cell receptor beta chains were all read from a single sample in a study of response to subunit inactivated influenza vaccine. TCRdb reprocessed the RT-PCR reads with MiXCR, giving one entry per CDR3 protein. The sample contains a few hundred thousand distinct CDR3 sequences, 9.5% to 15% of which appear only once. Sequences were derived from non-naive T cells sorted from PBMCs, sampled 14 to 15 days before vaccination. The receptors come from a man aged 50-59 years who received an inactivated influenza vaccine.

This chain uses TRBV11-2 with TRBJ2-1, with TRBD2 identical over 7 bases. Germline loops: CDR1 SGHAT, CDR2 FQNNGV. V dropped 0 bases and J dropped 4; count of bases not matched to a gene: 6. The CDR3 contains 16 residues. In DNA, the CDR3 is TGTGCCAGCAGCTTAGATAAGGGACTACTTTACAATGAGCAGTTCTTC. Translated: CASSLDKGLLYNEQFF.

This clonotype occurred a few times. J is TRBJ2-1 and V is TRBV5-1, with D perhaps TRBD1 (5 bases). The germline V and J ends were trimmed by 8 bases and 0 bases, with 9 bases remaining between them. The CDR3 runs 13 residues. In germline, CDR1 is SGHRS, CDR2 YFSETQ. The CDR3 region has the DNA TGCGCCAGTTACAGGAGCTCCTACAATGAGCAGTTCTTC. This gives the protein CASYRSSYNEQFF.

Note on this clonotype: Being one base from a much bigger clone, this may be a read error. V gene TRBV12-3 or TRBV12-4 combines with J gene TRBJ2-3; D ambiguous. The V end was cut by 7 bases, the J end by 6 bases, with 14 bases between. There are 13 residues in the CDR3. The CDR3 DNA reads TGTGCCAGCAATGGCGCCCCGAGCGATACGCAGTATTTT. It codes for CASNGAPSDTQYF.